What follows are 24 T cell receptor beta chains derived from one specimen sequenced in a study of blood T cell repertoires in COVID-19. Sequencing was performed with immunoSEQ multiplex PCR; in TCRdb, only in-frame clones are kept and a portion is missing. The profile shows approximately 52,000 clones, roughly nine tenths of them singletons. Sequenced input: peripheral blood. The receptor set was obtained from a man in his sixties with active COVID-19.

This clone was detected once. This rearrangement joins TRBV28 to TRBJ1-2, with 7 positions matching TRBD1. Trimming took 5 bases from V and 4 from J; bases not matched to a gene: 10. This CDR3 comprises 15 residues. CDR1 and CDR2 (germline): MDHEN, SYDVKM. The DNA of the CDR3 is TGTGCCAGCAGTACCGGCCTAGGGGGCACCTATGGCTACACCTTC. Protein product: CASSTGLGGTYGYTF.

The gene calls are TRBV10-3 and TRBJ2-2; no definite D call. V was clipped by 0 bases and J by 3 bases, with 14 bases between them. The germline V gene encodes CDR1 ENHRY and CDR2 SYGVKD. The CDR3 length is 17 residues. The chain's CDR3 is CAISESLGPADTGELFF. In nucleotides, the CDR3 is TGTGCCATCAGTGAGTCCCTAGGCCCCGCGGACACCGGGGAGCTGTTTTTT.

The V gene is TRBV2, the J gene TRBJ2-5; maybe TRBD2 (5 bases). Germline lookup yields CDR1 SNHLY and CDR2 FYNNEI. The ends were cut back, 7 bases at V and 5 bases at J, with 20 bases in the middle. The CDR3 runs 15 residues. The CDR3 is CASTTGSNRGETQYF. In nucleotides, the CDR3 is TGTGCCAGCACCACCGGGTCCAATCGCGGGGAGACCCAGTACTTC.

This CDR3 reads CASSLMGAKDTQYF. The CDR3 coding sequence is TGTGCCAGCAGCTTAATGGGGGCGAAAGATACGCAGTATTTT. The chain links TRBV7-3 to TRBJ2-3; D is possibly TRBD1 (6 bases). Looked up from germline, CDR1 is SGHTA and CDR2 is FQGTGA. Trimming left V 1 base short and J 5 bases short, with 10 bases between. The CDR3 runs to 14 residues.

CDR3 in DNA: TGTGCCAGCAGTTACTTGCCTAGCGGGAGATATGAGCAGTTCTTC. As protein: CASSYLPSGRYEQFF. The chain carries TRBV6-5 and TRBJ2-1; 10 bases agree with TRBD2. CDR3 length: 15 residues. Germline V gene sequence: CDR1 MNHEY, CDR2 SVGAGI. Trimming at V came to 1 base and at J to 8 bases, leaving 5 bases not matched to a gene.

This chain links TRBV14 with TRBJ1-4; the match to TRBD1 covers 7 bases. Germline V lookup: CDR1 SGHDN, CDR2 FVKESK. The length of the CDR3 is 15 residues. The V gene end was trimmed by 5 bases and the J gene end by 3 bases; junction bases not matched to a gene: 6. The CDR3: CASSRRQGANEKLFF. CDR3 DNA: TGTGCCAGCAGCAGGAGACAGGGTGCTAATGAAAAACTGTTTTTT.

The genes are TRBV7-2 and TRBJ2-3, with D possibly TRBD2 on 6 matching bases. Looked up from germline, CDR1 is SGHTA and CDR2 is FQGNSA. Trimming took 6 bases from V and 4 from J, leaving 17 bases between them. The CDR3 has 15 amino acids. The CDR3 loop reads CASSRELARADTQYF. The DNA of the CDR3 is TGTGCCAGCAGTCGGGAGCTGGCACGGGCAGATACGCAGTATTTT.

This clone was seen once. The CDR3 nucleotides read TGTGCCAGCAGCAAAGTTTCAGGGACTAGAAGCTACAATGAGCAGTTCTTC. Translation gives CASSKVSGTRSYNEQFF. The chain couples TRBV21-1 to TRBJ2-1; no check of the table's D call, TRBD2, against the DNA was made. TRBV21-1 is marked as a pseudogene. The CDR3 contains 17 residues.

This chain links TRBV9 with TRBJ2-7; TRBD2 matches at 9 bases. Trimming at V came to 4 bases and at J to 0 bases, leaving 11 bases not matched to a gene. The CDR3 has 17 residues. Germline-derived CDR1 and CDR2 are SGDLS and YYNGEE. The CDR3 protein is CASSSRDSGSLSYEQYF. The CDR3 coding sequence is TGTGCCAGCAGCTCGAGAGATAGCGGGAGCCTCTCCTACGAGCAGTACTTC. The variable domain in full, with the rest retrieved from reference TRBV9 and TRBJ2-7, is DSGVTQTPKHLITATGQRVTLRCSPRSGDLSVYWYQQSLDQGLQFLIQYYNGEERAKGNILERFSAQQFPDLHSELNLSSLELGDSALYFCASSSRDSGSLSYEQYFGPGTRLTVT.

The V call is TRBV7-2, the J call TRBJ2-1; TRBD2 matches 10 bases. The germline gives CDR1 SGHTA, CDR2 FQGNSA. The V gene end was trimmed by 5 bases and the J gene end by 4 bases; junction bases not matched to a gene: 5. The CDR3 spans 15 residues. Here the CDR3 DNA reads TGTGCCAGCAGCCTACGGACTAGCGGATACAATGAGCAGTTCTTC. This encodes CASSLRTSGYNEQFF.

The chain uses TRBV9 and TRBJ2-5; 7 nucleotides agree with TRBD2. The V gene's germline CDR1 is SGDLS and CDR2 YYNGEE. There are 16 residues in the CDR3. V was clipped by 3 bases and J by 5 bases; unmatched bases: 13. Here the CDR3 DNA reads TGTGCCAGCAGCGGAAGGTTGGGCAGGGAGGGGGAGACCCAGTACTTC. Residues: CASSGRLGREGETQYF.

The CDR3 spells CASSTSVLAQIQETQYF. CDR3 in DNA: TGTGCCAGCTCAACGAGCGTACTAGCGCAAATTCAAGAGACCCAGTACTTC. V is TRBV18 and J is TRBJ2-5; 7 bases align to TRBD2. The CDR3 is 17 amino acids. The germline V gene encodes CDR1 KGHSH and CDR2 LQKENI. J lost 2 bases, V lost 5 bases, and 14 bases had no gene match.

In this sample, this clone turned up once. The rearrangement uses TRBV20-1 and TRBJ2-7; possible D gene TRBD2, 6 bases. There are 13 residues in the CDR3. The V end lost 3 bases, the J end lost 3 bases, and 12 bases lay between the germline ends. Per germline, CDR1 DFQATT and CDR2 SNEGSKA (reference sequence). The CDR3 loop reads CSASPGVVYEQYF. DNA for the CDR3: TGCAGTGCTAGTCCGGGAGTCGTCTACGAGCAGTACTTC.

V gene TRBV5-1 combines with J gene TRBJ2-1; no definite D call. V was cut by 0 bases and J by 5 bases, with 15 bases left in between. Germline-derived CDR1 and CDR2 are SGHRS and YFSETQ. The CDR3 sequence is 16 residues long. CDR3 bases: TGCGCCAGCAGCTTGGACTTTCGTGGAGTAAACAATGAGCAGTTCTTC. Its protein product is CASSLDFRGVNNEQFF.

The V gene is TRBV6-2 or TRBV6-3, the J gene TRBJ1-2; D is uncertain. The CDR3 covers 13 residues. Germline CDR1 reads MNHEY; CDR2 reads SVGEGT. V gave up 5 bases and J gave up 4 bases, with 11 bases separating them. CDR3 protein: CASSPGLRYGYTF. In nucleotides, the CDR3 is TGTGCCAGCAGTCCAGGCCTGCGCTATGGCTACACCTTC.

V is TRBV19 and J is TRBJ1-2, with D maybe TRBD1 (5 bases). The CDR3 contains 14 residues. V was shortened by 8 bases and J by 1 base, with 14 bases between the two germline ends. Looked up from germline, CDR1 is LNHDA and CDR2 is SQIVND (reference sequence). CDR3 in DNA: TGTGCCAGTGCGGGGCAAGGGCGTAACTATGGCTACACCTTC. Protein: CASAGQGRNYGYTF.

The rearrangement joins TRBV7-2 to TRBJ2-2; 12 nucleotides line up with TRBD1. Germline CDR1 and CDR2: SGHTA and FQGNSA. The CDR3 has 17 residues. With V trimmed by 4 bases and J by 4 bases, 7 bases remained unmatched. CDR3 amino acids: CASSSGTGGVGTGELFF. The CDR3 nucleotides are TGTGCCAGCAGCTCCGGGACAGGGGGCGTTGGCACCGGGGAGCTGTTTTTT.

The chain recombines TRBV5-1 with TRBJ2-7, with D possibly being TRBD2 (6 bases). Trimming removed 4 bases at V and 0 bases at J, with 17 bases between. The CDR3 covers 16 residues. Germline CDR1 and CDR2: SGHRS and YFSETQ. The CDR3 is CASSPIGTFSSYEQYF. The CDR3 nucleotides read TGCGCCAGCAGCCCAATAGGGACTTTTAGCTCCTACGAGCAGTACTTC. Supplemented by reference TRBV5-1 and TRBJ2-7, the full variable domain reads KAGVTQTPRYLIKTRGQQVTLSCSPISGHRSVSWYQQTPGQGLQFLFEYFSETQRNKGNFPGRFSGRQFSNSRSEMNVSTLELGDSALYLCASSPIGTFSSYEQYFGPGTRLTVT.

This chain connects TRBV21-1 to TRBJ2-5; no check of the table's D call, TRBD1, against the DNA was made. TRBV21-1 is noted as a pseudogene. The CDR3 is made up of 14 amino acids. This CDR3 reads CASSHRDRKETQYF. The CDR3 DNA follows: TGTGCCAGCAGCCACCGGGACAGGAAAGAGACCCAGTACTTC.

The rearrangement uses TRBV9 and TRBJ2-7; 7 bases are shared with TRBD1. In germline, CDR1 is SGDLS, CDR2 YYNGEE. The ends lost 1 base at V and 4 bases at J; junction bases unmatched: 8. The CDR3 is 15 residues long. In DNA form, the CDR3 reads TGTGCCAGCAGCGTAAACCCGGGACAGCAATACGAGCAGTACTTC. Its protein product is CASSVNPGQQYEQYF.

This clone was counted once. The chain combines TRBV19 with TRBJ2-7; TRBD1 might be the D (6 bases). Germline CDR1 LNHDA, CDR2 SQIVND (reference sequence). V was trimmed by 1 base and J by 4 bases, leaving 11 bases between them. The CDR3 spans 14 residues. CDR3 sequence (DNA): TGTGCCAGTAGTATAGGCCTCGGGACATACGAGCAGTACTTC. Translating it yields CASSIGLGTYEQYF.

CDR3 in DNA: TGTGCCAGCAGTTGGGACAGGCGAAATGAAAAACTGTTTTTT. Its protein product is CASSWDRRNEKLFF. The V gene is TRBV28, the J gene TRBJ1-4; TRBD1 matches at 8 bases. J gave up 5 bases and V 4 bases, and 3 bases lay outside the gene matches. The CDR3 is made up of 14 amino acids. CDR1 and CDR2 (germline): MDHEN, SYDVKM.

The V gene is TRBV4-3, the J gene TRBJ2-3; TRBD1 agrees at 9 bases. V was pared by 2 bases and J by 6 bases, with 6 bases of the junction left unmatched. CDR1 and CDR2 from the germline V gene are LGHNA and YSLEER. CDR3 length equals 15 residues. The CDR3 region is CASSQTGGEWDTQYF. CDR3 coding DNA: TGCGCCAGCAGCCAAACAGGGGGCGAGTGGGATACGCAGTATTTT.

The chain combines TRBV19 with TRBJ1-6; a weak D match, TRBD1 (6 bases). Between the trimmed V and J ends, which lost 6 bases and 7 bases, there was a span of 13 bases. The CDR3 is made up of 14 amino acids. Germline loops: CDR1 LNHDA, CDR2 SQIVND (reference sequence). In DNA, the CDR3 is TGTGCCAGTAGCCCGACGAGGGGGAATTCACCCCTCCACTTT. As protein: CASSPTRGNSPLHF.